This TCR beta chain was identified during a study of shared clonotypes between healthy human individuals. This clone was detected only once. Libraries were prepared by immunoSEQ multiplex PCR; TCRdb keeps only in-frame clonotypes and omits some of them. The sample records fewer than 850,000 clones, just over 95% being singletons. The germline V gene has CDR1 SGHTA and CDR2 FQGNSA. V lost 5 bases, J lost 1 base, and 9 bases lay in between. The CDR3 loop spans 13 amino acids. Naivety among CD8 cells was defined by CD45RO negativity and positive CCR7 selection, thereby excluding terminally differentiated effector memory CD45RA+ cells.

What was sequenced was naive CD8+ T cells sorted from blood. The rearrangement joins TRBV7-2 to TRBJ2-7; no firm D call. The sequence derives from a man aged 30 to 45 in good health. CDR3 nucleotides: TGTGCCAGCAGCCCACGGAATTCCTACGAGCAGTACTTC. Translating gives CASSPRNSYEQYF.